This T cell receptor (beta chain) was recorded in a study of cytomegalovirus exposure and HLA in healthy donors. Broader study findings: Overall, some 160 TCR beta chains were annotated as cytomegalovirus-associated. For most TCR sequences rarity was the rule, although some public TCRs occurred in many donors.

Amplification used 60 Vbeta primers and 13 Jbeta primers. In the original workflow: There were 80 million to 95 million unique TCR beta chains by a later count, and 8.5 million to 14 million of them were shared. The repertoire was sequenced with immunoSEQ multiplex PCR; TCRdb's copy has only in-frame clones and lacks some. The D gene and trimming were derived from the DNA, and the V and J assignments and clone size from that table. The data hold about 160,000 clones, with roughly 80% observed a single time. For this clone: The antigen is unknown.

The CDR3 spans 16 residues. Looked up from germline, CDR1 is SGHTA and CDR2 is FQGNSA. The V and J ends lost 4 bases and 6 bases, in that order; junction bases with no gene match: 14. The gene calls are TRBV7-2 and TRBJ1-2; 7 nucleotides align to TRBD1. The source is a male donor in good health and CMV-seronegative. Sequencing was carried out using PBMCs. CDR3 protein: CASSWREAGTEHGYTF. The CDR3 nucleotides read TGTGCCAGCAGCTGGAGAGAAGCCGGGACAGAACATGGCTACACCTTC.